This T cell receptor (beta chain) was sequenced during a study of T cells in Graves' hyperthyroidism and ophthalmopathy. Whole-study results and caveats: Before onset, by a median of about seven months, the model predicted ophthalmopathy.

CDR3 length: 17 residues. CDR1 MNHNS and CDR2 SASEGT come from the germline V gene. The ends were cut back, 2 bases at V and 0 bases at J, with 13 bases in the middle. As to this clonotype: The target antigen is unknown.

Duration under 3 months, a NOSPECS grade of at least 4, and a Clinical Activity Score of at least 3 characterized the ophthalmopathy patients. RNA transcripts yielded amplified TCR beta CDR3 regions. TCR CDR3 regions were first amplified by RT-PCR with HTBI primers. One entry per CDR3 protein results from TCRdb running MiXCR on the multiplex PCR reads. This table holds some 580,000 distinct CDR3 sequences, approximately 16% found once. The rearrangement links TRBV6-1 to TRBJ1-4; D is possibly TRBD1 (6 bases). Sequencing was carried out using blood. The receptor was isolated from a woman aged 40 to 50 with Graves' ophthalmopathy. CDR3 bases: TGTGCCAGCAGTGAAAGGGGGGAAAGAGCAACTAATGAAAAACTGTTTTTT. Amino acids: CASSERGERATNEKLFF.